Sequencing of this T cell receptor beta chain was carried out in a study of CD4 T cells in relation to SARS-CoV-2 and coronaviruses listed by TCRdb under 2021. Context from the whole study: In the ViraFEST assay, PBMCs were cultured with antigen for roughly ten days, after which TCR beta CDR3s were sequenced to identify clonal expansions specific to the antigen. The negative reference condition was either a culture with an HIV-1 Nef peptide pool or a culture with no peptide. A different TCR-beta assay, based on Illumina, was used to sequence expansion assays from other donors in the study. HLA restriction was mapped for shared crossreactive spike epitopes using patient-derived lymphoblastoid cell lines. At the level of individual TCR clonotypes, the study measured memory CD4+ T cell crossreactivity between SARS-CoV-2 spike protein and common cold coronavirus spike proteins. The Adaptive Biotechnologies TCR-sequencing kit was used to sequence samples from a few pre-COVID donors and the naive versus memory experiments, while other data came from Illumina-based sequencing.

The germline V and J ends show losses of 3 bases and 0 bases respectively, and no gene match explains 7 bases of the junction. The CDR3 runs 16 amino acids, cysteine and phenylalanine included. Left in the record is the CDR3 DNA by itself, 48 bases read in frame from the first base. For CDR1 and CDR2, the germline V gene lists SGHRS and YFSETQ. As regards this clone: It lacks a known antigen. Base qualities are not recorded, but no much larger clone differs from it by a single base.

CD4+ T cells from unexposed donors were collected before the COVID-19 pandemic (2011-2018). Following 10 days of culture, the EasySep CD4+ T cell isolation kit was used to isolate CD4+ T cells. As far as cell numbers permitted, CD4+ T cells from unexposed donors were tested for reactivity against SARS-CoV-2 S and N as well as four spike pools from common cold coronaviruses. About 2 million PBMCs per well were cultured in IMDM with roughly 5% human AB serum and 9.5 to 10 IU/ml IL-2. Half of the culture medium was replaced with fresh IL-2-containing medium on days 3 and 7. Each peptide culture condition was generally run in triplicate replicate wells. The leukapheresis product used for the unexposed donors was purchased from a commercial source. PBMCs were isolated from leukapheresis product or whole blood by Ficoll-Paque PLUS gradient centrifugation. PBMCs were either used fresh in the expansion assay or cryopreserved at -140 degrees C. The QIAamp Micro DNA Kit was used to extract genomic DNA from the CD4+ T cells.

Beyond this particular receptor, the publication reports: Small numbers of patients and of tested TCRs were a limitation of the study. Since the crossreactivity analysis centred on spike protein, crossreactivity against other viral proteins was not assessed. Compared with monoreactive clones, crossreactive clones had significantly weaker SARS-CoV-2-driven expansion, a result consistent with antigenic imprinting. No donor contributed both pre-pandemic and post-infection samples, which limited tracing the source of pre-existing responses. In roughly 60% of donors, memory CD4+ clonotypes turned up that crossrecognized SARS-CoV-2 and at least one common cold coronavirus spike.

The protocol used for the library was the immunoSEQ multiplex PCR assay. Per the authors' processing: During preprocessing, nonproductive sequences were removed, as were CDR3s that did not start with C, did not end with F or W, or were shorter than 7 amino acids. Antigen-specific clonotypes were called with the MANAFEST web app on the basis of expansion relative to the reference and to other culture wells. A clone was considered positive if significant expansion relative to the reference culture was observed in 2 of 3 replicate wells at an FDR below 0.05. Positive clones also required significant expansion versus all other tandem wells and an odds ratio above 5. After three terminal residues were trimmed from each end, CDR3 homology was quantified as pairwise Levenshtein distance using the stringdist R package. Held by TCRdb, this immuneACCESS table contains in-frame sequences only and omits some clones. Under half of the omission traces to an unresolved V gene where checked; the cause of the rest is unknown. The DNA was the basis for D and trimming; V, J and clone size are from that table. The sample includes 25,000 to 30,000 clones, with 60% to 80% observed a single time. The ten largest clonotypes hold 20% to 25% of the sample.

The sequence links TRBV5-1 to TRBJ2-3, and 7 bases in between align with TRBD1. Sequenced material: CD4+ T cells from PBMCs, cultured in vitro. The TCR originated in a human donor in good health. Here the CDR3 is given as CASSYLTGYSTDTQYF. The DNA reads as follows: TGCGCCAGCAGCTACTTGACAGGGTATAGCACAGATACGCAGTATTTT.